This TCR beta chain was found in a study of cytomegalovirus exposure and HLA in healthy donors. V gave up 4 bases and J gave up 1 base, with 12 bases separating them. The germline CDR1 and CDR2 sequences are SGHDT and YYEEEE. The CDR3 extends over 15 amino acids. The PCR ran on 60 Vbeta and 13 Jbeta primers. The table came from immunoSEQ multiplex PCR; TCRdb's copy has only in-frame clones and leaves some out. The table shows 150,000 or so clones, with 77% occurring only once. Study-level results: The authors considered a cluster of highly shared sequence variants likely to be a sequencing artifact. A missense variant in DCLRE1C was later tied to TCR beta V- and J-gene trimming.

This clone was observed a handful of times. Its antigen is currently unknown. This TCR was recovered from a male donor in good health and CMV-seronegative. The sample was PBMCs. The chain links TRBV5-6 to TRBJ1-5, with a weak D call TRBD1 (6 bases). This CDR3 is CASSPRRGSNQPQHF. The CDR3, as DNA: TGTGCCAGCAGCCCCCGAAGGGGGAGCAATCAGCCCCAGCATTTT.